Sequencing of this TCR beta chain was carried out in a study of response to subunit inactivated influenza vaccine. The germline V and J ends were trimmed by 7 bases and 0 bases, with 16 bases remaining between them. CDR1 and CDR2 from the germline V gene are DFQATT and SNEGSKA (reference sequence). The CDR3 is made up of 15 amino acids. TCRdb redid the calling of the RT-PCR reads with MiXCR, one entry per CDR3 protein. The sample lists a few hundred thousand distinct CDR3 sequences, roughly 15% occurring once. The receptor was derived from a man in his forties or fifties who received an inactivated influenza vaccine. V is TRBV20-1 and J is TRBJ2-4, with D tentatively TRBD1 or TRBD2 (6 bases each). This sample comprised PBMCs from blood, obtained less than 13 days after vaccination. The CDR3 reads CSGRKGGLAKNIQYF. For the CDR3, the DNA is TGCAGTGGGCGTAAGGGGGGACTAGCCAAAAACATTCAGTACTTC.